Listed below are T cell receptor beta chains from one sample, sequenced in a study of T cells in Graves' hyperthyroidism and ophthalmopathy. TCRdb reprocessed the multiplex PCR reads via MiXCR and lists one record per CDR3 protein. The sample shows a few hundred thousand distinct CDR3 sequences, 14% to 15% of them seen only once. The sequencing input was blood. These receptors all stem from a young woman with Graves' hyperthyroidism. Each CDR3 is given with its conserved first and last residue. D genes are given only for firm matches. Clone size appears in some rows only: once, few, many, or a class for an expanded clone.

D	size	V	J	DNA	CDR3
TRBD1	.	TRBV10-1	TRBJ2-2	TGCGCCAGCAGGTCGACAGGGCAAAGCGGGGAGCTGTTTTTT	CASRSTGQSGELFF
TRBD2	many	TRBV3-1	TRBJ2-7	TGTGCCAGCAGCCAACTCGAGACTAGCGGGAGATACGAGCAGTACTTC	CASSQLETSGRYEQYF
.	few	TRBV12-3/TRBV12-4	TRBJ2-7	TGTGCCAGCAGTTTAGAGTTATTGGGACATCGCTCCTACGAGCAGTACTTC	CASSLELLGHRSYEQYF
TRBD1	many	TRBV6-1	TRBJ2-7	TGTGCCAGCAGAAGACAGGGGGCTCGCGAGCAGTACTTC	CASRRQGAREQYF
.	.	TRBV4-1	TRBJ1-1	TGCGCCAGCAGCTATACCCGGGAACCTGAGGCTTTCTTT	CASSYTREPEAFF
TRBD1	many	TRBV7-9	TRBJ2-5	TGTGCCAGCAGCCGATATACCGCTGGCGGGACAGGGGGTGAAGAGACCCAGTACTTC	CASSRYTAGGTGGEETQYF
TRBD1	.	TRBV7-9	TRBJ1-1	TGTGCCAGCAGCTTACTGCGATCGGACAGGGGGCGTCTTAACACTGAAGCTTTCTTT	CASSLLRSDRGRLNTEAFF
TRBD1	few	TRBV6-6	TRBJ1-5	TGTGCCAGCAGTTACTCAGGGACAGGCAATCAGCCCCAGCATTTT	CASSYSGTGNQPQHF
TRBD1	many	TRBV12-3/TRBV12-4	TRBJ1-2	TGTGCCAGCGGGGACAGGGATGATTATGGCTACACCTTC	CASGDRDDYGYTF
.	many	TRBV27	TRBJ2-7	TGTGCCAGCAGTTTATCATCCAGATCCCACCGTTACGAGCAGTACTTC	CASSLSSRSHRYEQYF
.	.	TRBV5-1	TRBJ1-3	TGCGCCAGCAGCGAATCTCTATGGACAACTGGAAACACCATATATTTT	CASSESLWTTGNTIYF
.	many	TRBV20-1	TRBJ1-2	TGCAGTGCTAGAGGGATATGGTGGGCCCATGGCTACACCTTC	CSARGIWWAHGYTF
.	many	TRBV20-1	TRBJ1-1	TGCAGTGCTAGAGATCGTTTCGCTTTCTTT	CSARDRFAFF
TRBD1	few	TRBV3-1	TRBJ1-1	TGTGCCAGCAGCCAGATGGGACAGGGCGGCGCTGAAGCTTTCTTT	CASSQMGQGGAEAFF
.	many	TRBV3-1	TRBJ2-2	TGTGCCAGCAGCCAAACAAACACCGGGGAGCTGTTTTTT	CASSQTNTGELFF
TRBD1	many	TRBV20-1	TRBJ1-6	TGCAGTGCTAGGGAACAGGGGGATAATTCACCCCTCCACTTT	CSAREQGDNSPLHF
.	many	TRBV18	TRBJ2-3	TGTGCCAGCTCATCGAAACGGGACACGACAGATACGCAGTATTTT	CASSSKRDTTDTQYF
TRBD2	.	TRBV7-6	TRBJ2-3	TGTGCCAGCAGCTTAGGATATAGCGGGAGAACAGATACGCAGTATTTT	CASSLGYSGRTDTQYF
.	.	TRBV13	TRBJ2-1	TGTGCCAGCAGCACCCCAAGGATCTCGGATGAGCAGTTCTTC	CASSTPRISDEQFF
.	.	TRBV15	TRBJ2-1	TGTGCCACCAGGACTGGTCCCAATGAGCAGTTCTTC	CATRTGPNEQFF
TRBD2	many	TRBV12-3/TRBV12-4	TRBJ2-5	TGTGCCAGCAGTTTATCGGGGGGTCGCCAAGAGACCCAGTACTTC	CASSLSGGRQETQYF
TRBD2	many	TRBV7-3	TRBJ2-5	TGTGCCAGCAGCCCAGGGAGGGACGGGGAGACCCAGTACTTC	CASSPGRDGETQYF
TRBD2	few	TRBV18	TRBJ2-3	TGTGCCAGCTCACCTCCGGGACTAGCGGGAGATACGCAGTATTTT	CASSPPGLAGDTQYF
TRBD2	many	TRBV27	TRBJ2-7	TGTGCCAGCAGTTTACTAGCGGAGACCTACGAGCAGTACTTC	CASSLLAETYEQYF
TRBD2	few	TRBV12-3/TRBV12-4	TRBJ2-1	TGTGCCAGCAGTAGACTGACTAGCGGGGGATACAATGAGCAGTTCTTC	CASSRLTSGGYNEQFF
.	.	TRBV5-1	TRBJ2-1	TGCGCCAGCAGCTTGGCGTCGCTAGCTATCGATGAGCAGTTCTTC	CASSLASLAIDEQFF
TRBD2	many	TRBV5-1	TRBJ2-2	TGCGCCAGCAGCCCAACTAGCGGGAGTAACACCGGGGAGCTGTTTTTT	CASSPTSGSNTGELFF
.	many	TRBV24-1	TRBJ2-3	TGTGCCACCAGTGATCCCTCACAAACAGATACGCAGTATTTT	CATSDPSQTDTQYF
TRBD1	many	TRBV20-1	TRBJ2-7	TGCAGTGCTCGCTTCGGGACAGGGCGCGACGAGCAGTACTTC	CSARFGTGRDEQYF